One sample yielded the 30 T cell receptor beta chains listed below, sequenced in a study of control samples from healthy donors and cancer patients. The table came from immunoSEQ multiplex PCR; TCRdb's copy has only in-frame clones and leaves some out. The sample holds about 92,000 clones, more than 75% seen once. The sample taken for sequencing was blood. The source is an older woman in good health.

The chain uses TRBV7-8 and TRBJ2-2; 7 nucleotides match TRBD2. The V gene's germline CDR1 is SGHVS and CDR2 FQNEAQ. V shed 4 bases, J shed 1 base, and the junction held 6 bases outside the gene matches. CDR3 size: 16 residues. The CDR3 is CASSSPGLQNTGELFF. The CDR3 nucleotides read TGTGCCAGCAGCTCTCCGGGACTACAGAACACCGGGGAGCTGTTTTTT.

The genes are TRBV10-1 and TRBJ1-2; D gene uncertain. Trimming removed 3 bases at V and 5 bases at J, with 7 bases between. The germline gives CDR1 WNHNN, CDR2 SYGVQD (reference sequence). The CDR3 covers 12 residues. Written as DNA, the CDR3 is TGCGCCAGCAGTGAAACGGGTTATGGCTACACCTTC. Translation gives CASSETGYGYTF.

This sequence joins TRBV7-6 and TRBJ2-3, with 12 bases identical to TRBD2. CDR1 SGHVS and CDR2 FNYEAQ come from the germline V gene. V lost 5 bases, J lost 0 bases, and 6 bases stayed unmatched. The CDR3 totals 17 residues. The CDR3 spells CASSPLAGGTSTDTQYF. Here the CDR3 DNA reads TGTGCCAGCAGCCCACTAGCGGGGGGAACTAGCACAGATACGCAGTATTTT.

Concerning this clone: Other nucleotide sequences from this sample produce the same CDR3. V usage is TRBV5-1 and J usage is TRBJ1-1; D remains unclear. CDR3 size: 14 residues. V was shortened by 0 bases and J by 0 bases, with 6 bases between the two germline ends. The germline V gene has CDR1 SGHRS and CDR2 YFSETQ. CDR3: CASSLGTVNTEAFF. The CDR3 nucleotides read TGCGCCAGCAGCTTGGGAACAGTGAACACTGAAGCTTTCTTT. The entire variable domain, with the rest obtained from reference TRBV5-1 and TRBJ1-1, is as follows: KAGVTQTPRYLIKTRGQQVTLSCSPISGHRSVSWYQQTPGQGLQFLFEYFSETQRNKGNFPGRFSGRQFSNSRSEMNVSTLELGDSALYLCASSLGTVNTEAFFGQGTRLTVV.

The rearrangement joins TRBV6-4 to TRBJ2-3; 9 positions agree with TRBD1. The V gene end was trimmed by 2 bases and the J gene end by 5 bases; junction bases not matched to a gene: 5. CDR3 length: 15 residues. Germline loops: CDR1 MRHNA, CDR2 SNTAGT. The CDR3 reads CASSDAGTGKDTQYF. CDR3 nucleotides: TGTGCCAGCAGTGACGCCGGGACAGGGAAAGATACGCAGTATTTT.

This clone has just a few counts. The CDR3 region is CASSPDFERGPYEQYF. The CDR3 DNA sequence: TGTGCCAGCTCACCAGATTTCGAGCGGGGACCCTACGAGCAGTACTTC. V gene TRBV18 combines with J gene TRBJ2-7; TRBD2 matches at 7 bases. From germline, CDR1 is KGHSH and CDR2 LQKENI. J gave up 2 bases and V 2 bases, and 9 bases lay outside the gene matches. This CDR3 is 16 amino acids long. The variable domain in full, completed from reference TRBV18 and TRBJ2-7, reads NAGVMQNPRHLVRRRGQEARLRCSPMKGHSHVYWYRQLPEEGLKFMVYLQKENIIDESGMPKERFSAEFPKEGPSILRIQQVVRGDSAAYFCASSPDFERGPYEQYFGPGTRLTVT.

The rearrangement uses TRBV6-4 and TRBJ2-3; D is undetermined. The CDR3 is 13 residues long. The germline CDR1 and CDR2 sequences are MRHNA and SNTAGT. Trimming shortened V by 3 bases and J by 6 bases, and 10 bases separated the two germline ends. The CDR3: CASSEVPRDTQYF. The DNA of the CDR3 is TGTGCCAGCAGTGAGGTACCTAGGGATACGCAGTATTTT.

This sequence joins TRBV3-1 (or the pseudogene TRBV3-2) and TRBJ2-1; D is ambiguous. Germline CDR1 LGHDT, CDR2 YNNKEL (reference sequence). V was clipped by 3 bases and J by 0 bases, with 9 bases between them. The CDR3 is 15 residues long. CDR3 coding DNA: TGTGCCAGCAGCCACAGCTCCAGCTCCTACAATGAGCAGTTCTTC. Residues: CASSHSSSSYNEQFF.

The chain is built from TRBV3-1 (or the pseudogene TRBV3-2) and TRBJ2-7; D tentatively fits TRBD1 or TRBD2 (5 bases each). The CDR3 sequence is 14 residues long. The V end lost 4 bases, the J end lost 0 bases, and 10 bases lay between the germline ends. Looked up from germline, CDR1 is LGHDT and CDR2 is YNNKEL (reference sequence). The CDR3 reads CASSLGTDSYEQYF. In DNA, the CDR3 is TGTGCCAGCAGCCTCGGGACGGACTCCTACGAGCAGTACTTC.

The gene calls are TRBV5-1 and TRBJ1-1, with D perhaps matching TRBD1 (5 bases). V was trimmed by 4 bases and J by 5 bases, leaving 12 bases between them. This CDR3 has 13 amino acids. The V gene's germline CDR1 is SGHRS and CDR2 YFSETQ. The CDR3 region is CASSAGGGTEAFF. In DNA form, the CDR3 reads TGCGCCAGCAGCGCTGGGGGAGGGACTGAAGCTTTCTTT.

The chain employs TRBV27 and TRBJ2-5; TRBD1 agrees at 8 bases. This CDR3 comprises 17 residues. The germline V gene has CDR1 MNHEY and CDR2 SMNVEV (reference sequence). The trim removed 2 bases at V and 3 bases at J, leaving 11 bases unmatched. The CDR3 nucleotides are TGTGCCAGCAGTTTAGGGGAGACAGGGGCTCCGGAAGAGACCCAGTACTTC. It encodes CASSLGETGAPEETQYF.

The CDR3 DNA follows: TGCAGCGTCGGGACAGGATTAACCTACGAGCAGTACTTC. Translation: CSVGTGLTYEQYF. The V call is TRBV29-1, the J call TRBJ2-7, with TRBD1 matching over 8 bases. The CDR3 totals 13 residues. Germline trimming cut 6 bases from V and 2 bases from J; bases unmatched to any gene: 6. Germline V gene data show CDR1 as SQVTM and CDR2 as ANQGSEA.

The chain employs TRBV2 and TRBJ1-5, with a weak D call TRBD1 (5 bases). In germline, CDR1 is SNHLY, CDR2 FYNNEI. Deletions cut 5 bases from V and 0 bases from J, with 17 bases between. This CDR3 is 17 amino acids long. As DNA, the CDR3 is TGTGCCAGCAGTCCGGGACCCATGACGGCTAGCAATCAGCCCCAGCATTTT. Translated, it gives CASSPGPMTASNQPQHF.

The chain employs TRBV18 and TRBJ2-5; a possible D gene is TRBD1 (5 bases). Germline assignment: CDR1 KGHSH and CDR2 LQKENI. The ends were cut back, 11 bases at V and 1 base at J, with 17 bases in the middle. This CDR3 is built from 14 residues. This CDR3 reads CAPPRTLGQETQYF. The CDR3 nucleotides read TGTGCCCCCCCCCGGACATTAGGCCAAGAGACCCAGTACTTC.

The V and J genes are TRBV6-2 or TRBV6-3 and TRBJ2-7, with D tentatively TRBD1 or TRBD2 (5 bases each). Germline CDR1 and CDR2: MNHEY and SVGEGT. V lost 6 bases and J lost 4, with 7 bases in between. CDR3 length: 11 amino acids. The CDR3 sequence: CASSEGYEQYF. The CDR3 nucleotides are TGTGCCAGCAGCGAGGGGTACGAGCAGTACTTC.

The chain has TRBV6-5 and TRBJ2-5, with D possibly TRBD2 on 6 matching bases. CDR3 length: 15 amino acids. The germline CDR1 and CDR2 sequences are MNHEY and SVGAGI. V lost 6 bases and J lost 5, with 19 bases in between. The CDR3 sequence is CASSLGGIQVETQYF. The CDR3 nucleotides read TGTGCCAGCAGCCTTGGGGGGATCCAGGTCGAGACCCAGTACTTC.

Only a few counts were recorded for this clone. This chain connects TRBV20-1 to TRBJ2-1; no clear D. V lost 7 bases to trimming and J lost 9 bases, with 7 bases between them. There are 9 residues in the CDR3. Germline CDR1 is DFQATT and CDR2 is SNEGSKA (reference sequence). The CDR3 sequence is CSVLSEQFF. CDR3 DNA sequence: TGCAGTGTCCTCAGTGAGCAGTTCTTC.

The chain is built from TRBV5-1 and TRBJ2-7, with TRBD1 identical over 9 bases. Germline trimming cut 5 bases from V and 5 bases from J; bases unmatched to any gene: 11. The CDR3 loop spans 15 amino acids. Germline loops: CDR1 SGHRS, CDR2 YFSETQ. DNA of the CDR3: TGCGCCAGCAGTCTCGTCTTGGGACAGGGAAACGAGCAGTACTTC. Translating gives CASSLVLGQGNEQYF.

This chain uses TRBV5-6 with TRBJ1-1; D is undetermined. The CDR3 has 13 amino acids. V was trimmed by 4 bases and J by 1 base, leaving 8 bases between them. Germline assignment: CDR1 SGHDT and CDR2 YYEEEE. The CDR3 sequence is CASSTARNTEAFF. In DNA, the CDR3 is TGTGCCAGCAGCACGGCAAGGAACACTGAAGCTTTCTTT.

The chain combines TRBV2 with TRBJ2-7; D not resolved. This CDR3 contains 13 residues. Germline V gene data show CDR1 as SNHLY and CDR2 as FYNNEI. V lost 4 bases to trimming and J lost 5 bases, with 12 bases between them. The CDR3 DNA follows: TGTGCCAGCAGTGTGTACTTGAGGAACGAGCAGTACTTC. It encodes CASSVYLRNEQYF.

This chain connects TRBV7-2 to TRBJ2-7, with 16 bases that match TRBD2. In germline, CDR1 is SGHTA, CDR2 FQGNSA. The CDR3 has 17 residues. The J segment lost 6 bases and the V segment lost 4 bases, leaving 9 bases of the junction unmatched. The CDR3 DNA reads as TGTGCCAGCAGCTCTCCGGGACTAGCGGGGGGGCCTAGCGAGCAGTACTTC. It specifies CASSSPGLAGGPSEQYF.

This clone was seen once. The CDR3 here is CASSPSRGSSGGYTF. CDR3 coding DNA: TGTGCCAGTAGTCCCTCTCGGGGGTCGTCGGGCGGCTACACCTTC. The chain employs TRBV19 and TRBJ1-2; TRBD1 is a possible D gene (5 bases). The CDR3 has 15 amino acids. Trimming took off 5 bases at V and 8 bases at J, with 21 bases between the two ends. Germline CDR1 is LNHDA and CDR2 is SQIVND (reference sequence).

Here the CDR3 DNA reads TGTGCCAGCAGACGAGTAGCGGGAGAATCCTCCTACAATGAGCAGTTCTTC. Translating it yields CASRRVAGESSYNEQFF. The genes are TRBV5-5 and TRBJ2-1; 9 bases align to TRBD2. Per the germline V gene, CDR1 is SGHKS and CDR2 is YYEKEE (reference sequence). CDR3 length: 17 residues. V gave up 5 bases and J gave up 0 bases; unmatched junction bases: 9.

This chain connects TRBV5-5 to TRBJ1-2; D perhaps matches TRBD1 (5 bases). The V gene's germline CDR1 is SGHKS and CDR2 YYEKEE (reference sequence). The CDR3 consists of 18 residues. V gave up 4 bases and J gave up 4 bases, with 26 bases separating them. For the CDR3, the DNA is TGTGCCAGCAGCGATGATCGAGACAGAGACCTTCTAGGCTATGGCTACACCTTC. Its protein product is CASSDDRDRDLLGYGYTF.

V usage is TRBV6-5 and J usage is TRBJ1-5; perhaps TRBD1 as D (5 bases). CDR1 is MNHEY and CDR2 is SVGAGI in the germline V gene. CDR3 length: 12 residues. Trimming stripped 6 bases from V and 10 bases from J, with 13 bases between. The CDR3 loop reads CASRSTGLPQHF. For the CDR3, the DNA is TGTGCCAGCAGAAGTACAGGTCTCCCCCAGCATTTT.

This clone was found a few times. This sequence joins TRBV7-9 and TRBJ1-3; perhaps TRBD1 as D (5 bases). V was trimmed by 5 bases and J by 0 bases, leaving 14 bases between them. CDR1 and CDR2 from the germline V gene are SEHNR and FQNEAQ (reference sequence). The CDR3 has 16 amino acids. The CDR3 bases are TGTGCCAGCAGCGTGGGACTAGACATCTCTGGAAACACCATATATTTT. Translating gives CASSVGLDISGNTIYF.

This clone appeared a few times. The chain carries TRBV12-3 or TRBV12-4 and TRBJ2-7; D gene unclear. The CDR3 sequence is 11 residues long. Trimming pared 2 bases from V and 5 bases from J, leaving 4 bases between. The CDR3 DNA follows: TGTGCCAGCAGTTTATTAGACGAGCAGTACTTC. Translating gives CASSLLDEQYF.

The chain uses TRBV7-2 and TRBJ2-7, with 13 bases aligning to TRBD2. This CDR3 region has 16 residues. Germline-derived CDR1 and CDR2 are SGHTA and FQGNSA. V lost 5 bases and J lost 2; bases outside the gene matches: 6. CDR3 bases: TGTGCCAGCAGCATCACGACTAGCGGGGGGACCTACGAGCAGTACTTC. This translates into CASSITTSGGTYEQYF.

The chain recombines TRBV21-1 with TRBJ2-7; the table names TRBD1, a call not compared with the DNA. TRBV21-1 is a pseudogene segment. CDR3 size: 19 residues. The CDR3 coding sequence is TGTGCCAGCAGCGGGAGATTTGGCCCCGACAGGGCCGTTCCCTACGAGCAGTACTTC. This sequence encodes CASSGRFGPDRAVPYEQYF.

The table lists this clone with a few counts. J is TRBJ2-7 and V is TRBV6-5; TRBD2 matches 7 bases. The CDR3 is made up of 12 amino acids. After removal of 6 bases from V and 3 bases from J, the junction contained 2 bases not matched to a gene. Per the germline V gene, CDR1 is MNHEY and CDR2 is SVGAGI. In DNA form, the CDR3 reads TGTGCCAGCAGACCTAGCGGCTACGAGCAGTACTTC. Protein product: CASRPSGYEQYF.